Listed below are T cell receptor beta chains from one sample, sequenced in a study of post-analysis software for immune sequencing data. TCRdb re-called the PCR reads through MiXCR, storing one row per CDR3 protein. The table records some 800,000 distinct CDR3 sequences, approximately 44% of them present only once. Source material: blood. These receptor sequences come from a girl aged 5-17 years with multiple sclerosis. CDR3s include the opening cysteine and the closing phenylalanine or tryptophan. Fields, in order: V gene, J gene, CDR3 protein.

V gene: TRBV20-1; J gene: TRBJ2-5; CDR3 protein: CSASPPGQRQETQYF
V gene: TRBV3-1; J gene: TRBJ2-7; CDR3 protein: CASSLDRGASYEQYF
V gene: TRBV7-7; J gene: .; CDR3 protein: CASSLTGQRETQYF
V gene: TRBV20-1; J gene: TRBJ2-3; CDR3 protein: CSARDPGINTDTQYF
V gene: TRBV28; J gene: TRBJ1-2; CDR3 protein: CASSLTGTGAGYTF
V gene: TRBV29-1; J gene: TRBJ1-1; CDR3 protein: CSVALNTEAFF
V gene: TRBV28; J gene: TRBJ1-5; CDR3 protein: CASSLPPQPQHF
V gene: TRBV6-6; J gene: TRBJ2-5; CDR3 protein: CASSYLWNRAQETQYF
V gene: TRBV28; J gene: TRBJ2-2; CDR3 protein: CASTAGTGNTGELFF
V gene: TRBV29-1; J gene: TRBJ2-1; CDR3 protein: CSVSGLSEQFF
V gene: TRBV12-3/TRBV12-4; J gene: TRBJ2-7; CDR3 protein: CASSLWDRGYEQYF
V gene: TRBV6-5; J gene: TRBJ2-1; CDR3 protein: CASSVRTDSYNEQFF
V gene: TRBV5-1; J gene: TRBJ1-2; CDR3 protein: CASSLGWTAPYGYTF
V gene: TRBV12-3/TRBV12-4; J gene: TRBJ1-2; CDR3 protein: CASSSGSGPYGYTF
V gene: TRBV12-3/TRBV12-4; J gene: TRBJ1-2; CDR3 protein: CASTRTGAFFGYTF
V gene: TRBV28; J gene: TRBJ2-7; CDR3 protein: CASSPTLAGDYEQYF
V gene: TRBV7-9; J gene: TRBJ2-5; CDR3 protein: CASSPGLAGSYWETQYF
V gene: TRBV6-5; J gene: TRBJ2-3; CDR3 protein: CASGGEEGTQYF
V gene: TRBV7-9; J gene: TRBJ2-3; CDR3 protein: CASSFPAGGTDTQYF
V gene: TRBV7-2; J gene: TRBJ1-2; CDR3 protein: CASSLAAEGYTF
V gene: TRBV4-1; J gene: TRBJ1-4; CDR3 protein: CASSQDLGKLFF
V gene: TRBV10-3; J gene: TRBJ1-2; CDR3 protein: CAISTGQGDGHTF
V gene: TRBV12-3/TRBV12-4; J gene: TRBJ2-4; CDR3 protein: CASSLALGNIQYF
V gene: TRBV15; J gene: TRBJ1-1; CDR3 protein: CATSRDVGLQNTEAFF
V gene: TRBV20-1; J gene: TRBJ2-6; CDR3 protein: CSARPGANVRTF
V gene: TRBV28; J gene: TRBJ2-7; CDR3 protein: CASRTDSGNLYEQYF
V gene: TRBV5-6; J gene: TRBJ2-3; CDR3 protein: CASSLAILDTQYF
V gene: TRBV20-1; J gene: .; CDR3 protein: CSALNFRTGILPHYEQYF
V gene: TRBV20-1; J gene: TRBJ1-1; CDR3 protein: CSARDVLGRGLVNTEAFF
V gene: TRBV13; J gene: TRBJ1-1; CDR3 protein: CASSTKTVNTEAFF